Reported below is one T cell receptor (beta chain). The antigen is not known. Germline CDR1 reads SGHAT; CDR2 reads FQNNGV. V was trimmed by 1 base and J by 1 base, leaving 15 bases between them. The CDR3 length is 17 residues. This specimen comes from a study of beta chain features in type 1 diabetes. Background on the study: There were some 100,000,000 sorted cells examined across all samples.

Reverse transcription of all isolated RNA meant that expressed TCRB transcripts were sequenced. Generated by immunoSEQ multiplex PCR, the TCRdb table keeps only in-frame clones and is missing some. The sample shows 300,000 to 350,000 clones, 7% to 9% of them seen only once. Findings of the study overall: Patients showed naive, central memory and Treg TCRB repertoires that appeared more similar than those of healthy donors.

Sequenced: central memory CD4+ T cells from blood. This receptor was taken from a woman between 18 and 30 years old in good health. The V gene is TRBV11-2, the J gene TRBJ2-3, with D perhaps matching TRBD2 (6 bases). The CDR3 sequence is CASSLGKTRWGTDTQYF. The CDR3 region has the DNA TGTGCCAGCAGCTTAGGGAAGACTAGGTGGGGCACAGATACGCAGTATTTT.